The source of this T cell receptor (beta chain) is a study of human T cells and chemical hapten exposure. In TCRdb, the RACE reads were re-called with MiXCR into one record per CDR3 protein. This repertoire shows about 120,000 distinct CDR3 sequences, approximately 11% found once; its top ten account for under 2.5%. Germline CDR1 reads LNHNV; CDR2 reads YYDKDF (reference sequence). This CDR3 is built from 13 residues. V was trimmed by 7 bases and J by 6 bases, leaving 15 bases between them. Time point of the sample: patch test 3, about 24 weeks after DPC sensitization. Regarding treatment: therapeutic diphenylcyclopropenone sensitization with weekly scalp DPC.

The origin of this receptor is a woman aged 50 to 65 with alopecia areata. Some clones in this sample may be carry-over from other donors' samples. Material: whole blood, obtained in connection with sensitization to the hapten diphenylcyclopropenone (DPC). The genes are TRBV15 and TRBJ2-5, with D perhaps given as TRBD1 or TRBD2 (5 bases each). The CDR3 sequence is CATKRGPRQTQYF. CDR3 sequence (DNA): TGTGCCACCAAGAGGGGCCCCAGGCAGACCCAGTACTTC.